The 17 T cell receptor beta chains below all came from one sample that was sequenced in a study of neurological immune-mediated disorders. Time point given: longitudinal time-point 3. TCRdb called the 5' RACE reads again in MiXCR, with one record for every CDR3 protein. Of more than 100,000 distinct CDR3 sequences in the sample, roughly 10% were seen once. Source material: PBMCs. These receptors all come from a female donor with HTLV-1-associated myelopathy (HAM/TSP).

The J gene is TRBJ1-1, the V gene TRBV5-1; tentatively, D is TRBD1 (5 bases). Deletions cut 4 bases from V and 0 bases from J, with 13 bases between. This CDR3 is 15 amino acids long. CDR1 SGHRS and CDR2 YFSETQ come from the germline V gene. CDR3 DNA: TGCGCCAGCAGCATGGGACCCCTCTTGAACACTGAAGCTTTCTTT. It translates to CASSMGPLLNTEAFF.

In this sample, this clonotype turned up many times. V gene TRBV2 combines with J gene TRBJ1-2; 7 nucleotides line up with TRBD1. CDR1 is SNHLY, CDR2 FYNNEI, per germline. The CDR3 runs 15 residues. The V gene end was trimmed by 2 bases and the J gene end by 7 bases; junction bases not matched to a gene: 10. The CDR3 nucleotides read TGTGCCAGCAGTGAAAGTATGGCCAGGGGGTCTGGCTACACCTTC. Translating gives CASSESMARGSGYTF. Variable domain in full (rest from reference TRBV2 and TRBJ1-2): EPEVTQTPSHQVTQMGQEVILRCVPISNHLYFYWYRQILGQKVEFLVSFYNNEISEKSEIFDDQFSVERPDGSNFTLKIRSTKLEDSAMYFCASSESMARGSGYTFGSGTRLTVV.

In this sample, this clonotype turned up many times. The chain recombines TRBV5-1 with TRBJ2-2, with 10 bases matching TRBD1. The CDR3 is made up of 16 amino acids. Germline V gene data show CDR1 as SGHRS and CDR2 as YFSETQ. The V and J ends lost 2 bases and 4 bases, in that order; junction bases with no gene match: 5. This chain's CDR3 is CASSLRQGARTGELFF. In DNA form, the CDR3 reads TGCGCCAGCAGCTTAAGACAGGGGGCACGCACCGGGGAGCTGTTTTTT.

This clonotype occurred many times. The rearrangement links TRBV20-1 to TRBJ2-7; D is unclear. This CDR3 contains 14 residues. Germline V lookup: CDR1 DFQATT, CDR2 SNEGSKA (reference sequence). V was trimmed by 6 bases and J by 0 bases, leaving 15 bases between them. Here the CDR3 DNA reads TGCAGTGCCCCATCGTCGGGCAGCTCCTACGAGCAGTACTTC. It translates to CSAPSSGSSYEQYF.

J is TRBJ2-1 and V is TRBV5-1; 9 bases map to TRBD1. Trimming at V came to 7 bases and at J to 4 bases, leaving 3 bases not matched to a gene. The CDR3 is 13 amino acids. CDR1 is SGHRS and CDR2 is YFSETQ in the germline V gene. This CDR3 is CASGDRVYNEQFF. CDR3 nucleotides: TGCGCCAGCGGGGACAGGGTTTACAATGAGCAGTTCTTC. Complete variable domain (other parts from reference TRBV5-1 and TRBJ2-1): KAGVTQTPRYLIKTRGQQVTLSCSPISGHRSVSWYQQTPGQGLQFLFEYFSETQRNKGNFPGRFSGRQFSNSRSEMNVSTLELGDSALYLCASGDRVYNEQFFGPGTRLTVL.

This clonotype was found many times. V gene TRBV5-1 combines with J gene TRBJ2-7; 8 bases match TRBD2. Germline loops: CDR1 SGHRS, CDR2 YFSETQ. This CDR3 has 15 residues. Trimming cost V 4 bases and J 1 base; bases outside gene matches: 7. CDR3 sequence reads: CASSRGGTLSYEQYF. CDR3 DNA: TGCGCCAGCAGCCGGGGGGGGACATTATCCTACGAGCAGTACTTC.

This clonotype came up a few times. The V and J genes are TRBV19 and TRBJ2-2; the D is unclear. Trimming shortened V by 2 bases and J by 6 bases, and 4 bases separated the two germline ends. This CDR3 has 12 amino acids. CDR1 LNHDA and CDR2 SQIVND come from the germline V gene (reference sequence). DNA of the CDR3: TGTGCCAGTAGTATAAGTTCCGGGGAGCTGTTTTTT. Translated, it gives CASSISSGELFF.

The J gene is TRBJ2-7, the V gene TRBV20-1; D gene ambiguous. The CDR3 is 13 residues long. Germline V lookup: CDR1 DFQATT, CDR2 SNEGSKA (reference sequence). V was cut by 5 bases and J by 2 bases, with 13 bases left in between. CDR3 sequence: CSALLGLTYEQYF. Written as DNA, the CDR3 is TGCAGTGCTTTACTCGGCCTTACCTACGAGCAGTACTTC.

This clonotype was recorded many times. The CDR3 protein is CSARVIRSYNEQFF. The CDR3, as DNA: TGCAGTGCTCGGGTAATTAGGTCCTACAATGAGCAGTTCTTC. The genes are TRBV20-1 and TRBJ2-1, with D unresolved. Germline CDR1 and CDR2: DFQATT and SNEGSKA (reference sequence). The V end lost 5 bases, the J end lost 1 base, and 12 bases lay between the germline ends. The CDR3 length is 14 residues.

This clonotype has at least ten counts. V is TRBV2 and J is TRBJ2-3; 8 bases line up with TRBD2. Germline CDR1 reads SNHLY; CDR2 reads FYNNEI. The CDR3 consists of 14 residues. J was trimmed by 2 bases and V by 6 bases; bases with no gene match: 4. CDR3 residues: CASRVAGPTDTQYF. CDR3 DNA sequence: TGTGCCAGCAGGGTAGCGGGGCCCACAGATACGCAGTATTTT.

Many counts were recorded for this clonotype. The V call is TRBV5-1, the J call TRBJ2-4; possibly TRBD1 for D (6 bases). CDR3 length equals 19 residues. Deletions cut 4 bases from V and 0 bases from J, with 23 bases between. Germline CDR1 SGHRS, CDR2 YFSETQ. CDR3 coding DNA: TGCGCCAGCAGCCCAACCTCCGACAGGCCTGATCCAGCCAAAAACATTCAGTACTTC. It yields the protein CASSPTSDRPDPAKNIQYF.

This clonotype was counted once. The genes are TRBV20-1 and TRBJ2-3; D gene ambiguous. This CDR3 contains 13 residues. V lost 7 bases, J lost 0 bases, and 11 bases lay in between. CDR1 and CDR2 from the germline V gene are DFQATT and SNEGSKA (reference sequence). CDR3 sequence: CSVKHPSTDTQYF. CDR3 coding DNA: TGCAGTGTGAAACACCCGAGCACAGATACGCAGTATTTT.

There are many counts of this clonotype. The chain employs TRBV5-1 and TRBJ2-6; D unclear. Germline values: CDR1 SGHRS, CDR2 YFSETQ. This CDR3 region has 14 residues. Trimming took off 5 bases at V and 4 bases at J, with 10 bases between the two ends. The CDR3 coding sequence is TGCGCCAGCAGTCGTCTACCCGGGGCCAACGTCCTGACTTTC. Its protein product is CASSRLPGANVLTF.

This clonotype has ten or more counts. The chain couples TRBV6-5 to TRBJ2-3; D perhaps matches TRBD1 (6 bases). The germline gives CDR1 MNHEY, CDR2 SVGAGI. V lost 0 bases, J lost 0 bases, and 10 bases lay in between. This CDR3 has 16 residues. CDR3: CASSYSAGASTDTQYF. The CDR3 DNA is TGTGCCAGCAGTTACTCGGCAGGGGCCAGCACAGATACGCAGTATTTT.

This clonotype was picked up many times. The V call is TRBV4-2, the J call TRBJ2-1; 9 positions match TRBD2. Germline V lookup: CDR1 LGHNA, CDR2 YNFKEQ. This CDR3 contains 16 residues. V shed 1 base, J shed 8 bases, and the junction held 9 bases outside the gene matches. The CDR3 region has the DNA TGTGCCAGCAGCCAAGCGGCGCTAGCGGGGCGCCATGAGCAGTTCTTC. Amino acid sequence: CASSQAALAGRHEQFF.

As for this clonotype: Being one base from a much bigger clone, this may be a read error. The gene calls are TRBV6-1 and TRBJ1-5; D not certain. Germline V gene sequence: CDR1 MNHNS, CDR2 SASEGT. V was shortened by 3 bases and J by 7 bases, with 13 bases between the two germline ends. The CDR3 totals 14 residues. CDR3 in DNA: TGTGCCAGCAGTGACTCCTCCAGTGAACAGCCCCAGCATTTT. Amino acid sequence: CASSDSSSEQPQHF.

This clonotype was recorded at least ten times. The J gene is TRBJ2-7, the V gene TRBV4-1; 10 bases agree with TRBD2. The CDR3 contains 15 residues. V lost 3 bases to trimming and J lost 1 base; unmatched junction nucleotides: 3. Per the germline V gene, CDR1 is MGHRA and CDR2 is YSYEKL. Here the CDR3 DNA reads TGCGCCAGCAGCCACACACTAGCGGGATCCTACGAGCAGTACTTC. This translates into CASSHTLAGSYEQYF.